Listed below are T cell receptor beta chains from one sample, sequenced in a study of blood T cell repertoires in COVID-19. Sequencing was performed with immunoSEQ multiplex PCR; in TCRdb, only in-frame clones are kept and a portion is missing. The data contain fewer than 650,000 clones, around 90% of them singletons. The source material was peripheral blood. The receptors were gathered from a woman between 45 and 65 years old with COVID-19, enrolled during active disease. CDR3s include the opening cysteine and the closing phenylalanine or tryptophan. Each record gives: V gene, CDR3 protein.

TRBV4-1 CASSQVYVRQGSNQPQHF
TRBV25-1 CASSAARAFDEQYF
TRBV7-2 CASSLVTGRTFF
TRBV18 CASSPTRASSSYNEQFF
TRBV5-6 CASSLGRGEQYF
TRBV29-1 CSVSSGGGTDTQYF
TRBV6-5 CASRSQGYTEAFF
TRBV5-4 CASSFHSGAFDNEQFF
TRBV10-1 CASSNLAAPYEQYF
TRBV3-1/TRBV3-2 CASSQGQEGYTF
TRBV5-8 CASSLIGTGGASGELFF
TRBV2 CASSDDRGSGNTIYF
TRBV24-1 CATSDRRFQNIQYF
TRBV5-1 CASSPGQALDARGYTF
TRBV19 CASRSPSNQPQHF
TRBV11-2 CASSPSTGPGTEAFF
TRBV19 CASSPLQDNTDTQYF
TRBV2 CASTPPPGSYEKLFF
TRBV9 CASSVASANNEQFF
TRBV30 CAWSNGGRDTIYF
TRBV4-1 CASSPLAGGIGELFF
TRBV20-1 CSVPAGNGYTF
TRBV27 CASSLNRDASPLHF
TRBV28 CASSLPVYEQYF
TRBV28 CASSLRTEAFF
TRBV5-1 CASSLGVANTNYGYTF
TRBV4-1 CASSPRTGELFF
TRBV9 CASSVGTGRQPQHF
TRBV7-9 CASSPPGGQREQYF
TRBV5-4 CASSLIGGDNEQFF
TRBV7-9 CASSLGGGNMNEQFF
TRBV6-1 CASSDGTGGYEQYF
TRBV11-3 CASSPGGGGPDTQYF
TRBV5-4 CASSLENHYGYTF
TRBV24-1 CATSDSGQGTDTQYF
TRBV19 CASSLPGQGANYGYTF
TRBV19 CASIRTPGVEEAFF
TRBV27 CASSSSLSPENEQYF
TRBV7-3 CASSHARGDYGYTF
TRBV11-3 CASSYDGTAYEQYF
TRBV7-2 CASSLGTGVLTF
TRBV5-5 CASIRTGTGTNSPLHF
TRBV30 CAWSPAGGGRSPLHF
TRBV9 CASSVDSGVGGYTF
TRBV6-6 CASLGLGTEQYF
TRBV30 CAWGNGDTQYF
TRBV5-1 CASSSPPGLKITDTQYF